This T cell receptor beta chain is drawn from a study of blood T cell repertoires in COVID-19. At the level of the study: Acute and convalescent COVID-19 samples came from the United States, Italy and Spain. Sources were T cells, B-cell-depleted T cells, or PBMCs; the material itself was cDNA or gDNA.

The CDR3 extends over 12 amino acids. Trimming removed 5 bases from V and 0 bases from J, with 7 bases in between. Germline values: CDR1 GTSNPN, CDR2 SVGIG (reference sequence). The method was immunoSEQ multiplex PCR; TCRdb's version includes in-frame clones alone and lacks a portion of them. The data show approximately 280,000 clones, with around 88% seen just once and about 1.9% held by the top ten. The J gene is TRBJ2-5, the V gene TRBV30; TRBD2 is a possible D gene (5 bases). Sequencing was done on a sample of peripheral blood. This TCR was recovered from a woman in her thirties who had recovered from COVID-19. The CDR3 region has the DNA TGTGCCTGGGTAGCGAACCAAGAGACCCAGTACTTC. It is translated as CAWVANQETQYF.